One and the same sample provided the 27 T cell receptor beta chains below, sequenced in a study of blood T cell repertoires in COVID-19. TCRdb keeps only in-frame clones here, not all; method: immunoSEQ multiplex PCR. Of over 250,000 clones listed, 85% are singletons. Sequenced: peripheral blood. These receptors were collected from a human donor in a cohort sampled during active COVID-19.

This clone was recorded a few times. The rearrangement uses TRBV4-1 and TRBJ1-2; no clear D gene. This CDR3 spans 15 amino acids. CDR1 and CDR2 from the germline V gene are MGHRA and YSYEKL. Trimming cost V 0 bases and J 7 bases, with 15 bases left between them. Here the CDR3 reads CASSQDYLAAAGYTF. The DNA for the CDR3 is TGCGCCAGCAGCCAAGATTATTTGGCGGCGGCTGGCTACACCTTC.

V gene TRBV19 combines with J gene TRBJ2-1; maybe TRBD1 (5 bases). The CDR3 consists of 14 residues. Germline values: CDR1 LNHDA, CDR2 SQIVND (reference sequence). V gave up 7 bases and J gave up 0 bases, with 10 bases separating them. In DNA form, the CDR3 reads TGTGCCAGTAAGGAGACAGTCTCCTACAATGAGCAGTTCTTC. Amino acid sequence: CASKETVSYNEQFF. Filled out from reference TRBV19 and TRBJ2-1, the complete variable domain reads DGGITQSPKYLFRKEGQNVTLSCEQNLNHDAMYWYRQDPGQGLRLIYYSQIVNDFQKGDIAEGYSVSREKKESFPLTVTSAQKNPTAFYLCASKETVSYNEQFFGPGTRLTVL.

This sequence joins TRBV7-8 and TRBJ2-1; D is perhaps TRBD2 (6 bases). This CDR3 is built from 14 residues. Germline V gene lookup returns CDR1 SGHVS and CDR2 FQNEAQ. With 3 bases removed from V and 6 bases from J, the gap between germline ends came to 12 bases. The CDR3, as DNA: TGTGCCAGCAGCTTGGAGTTAGCGGCCAATGAGCAGTTCTTC. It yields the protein CASSLELAANEQFF.

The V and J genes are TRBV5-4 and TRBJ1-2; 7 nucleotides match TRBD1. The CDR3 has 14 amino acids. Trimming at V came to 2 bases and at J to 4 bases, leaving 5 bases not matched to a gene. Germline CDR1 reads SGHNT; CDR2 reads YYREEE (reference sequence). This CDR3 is CASSFAGQIYGYTF. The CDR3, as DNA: TGTGCCAGCAGCTTCGCGGGACAGATCTATGGCTACACCTTC.

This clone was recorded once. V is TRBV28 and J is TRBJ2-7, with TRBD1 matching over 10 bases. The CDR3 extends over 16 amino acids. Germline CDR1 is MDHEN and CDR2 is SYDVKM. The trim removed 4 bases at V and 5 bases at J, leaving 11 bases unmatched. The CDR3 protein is CASSSWRDRGMDEQYF. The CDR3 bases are TGTGCCAGCAGTTCCTGGAGGGACAGGGGCATGGACGAGCAGTACTTC. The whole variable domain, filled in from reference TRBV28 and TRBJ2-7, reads DVKVTQSSRYLVKRTGEKVFLECVQDMDHENMFWYRQDPGLGLRLIYFSYDVKMKEKGDIPEGYSVSREKKERFSLILESASTNQTSMYLCASSSWRDRGMDEQYFGPGTRLTVT.

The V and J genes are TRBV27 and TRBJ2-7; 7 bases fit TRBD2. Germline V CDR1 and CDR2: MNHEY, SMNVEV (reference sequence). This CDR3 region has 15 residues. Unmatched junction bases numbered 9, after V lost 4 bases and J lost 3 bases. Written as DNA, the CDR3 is TGTGCCAGCAGTTCCTCGGGAGGCTGGAGCTACGAGCAGTACTTC. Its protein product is CASSSSGGWSYEQYF.

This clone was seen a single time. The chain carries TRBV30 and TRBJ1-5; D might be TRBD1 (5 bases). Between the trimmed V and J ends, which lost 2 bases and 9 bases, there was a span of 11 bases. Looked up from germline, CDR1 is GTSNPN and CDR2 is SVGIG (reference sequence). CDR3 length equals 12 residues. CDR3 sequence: CAWSQGVGPQHF. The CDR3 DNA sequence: TGTGCCTGGAGTCAGGGCGTGGGGCCCCAGCATTTT.

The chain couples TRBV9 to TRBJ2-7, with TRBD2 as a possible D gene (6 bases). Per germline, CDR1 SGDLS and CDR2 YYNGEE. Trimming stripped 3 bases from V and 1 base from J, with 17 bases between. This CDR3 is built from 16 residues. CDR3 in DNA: TGTGCCAGCAGCGCCGCGGGGAAGGCGCTGTCCTACGAGCAGTACTTC. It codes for CASSAAGKALSYEQYF. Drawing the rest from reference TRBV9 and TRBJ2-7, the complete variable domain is DSGVTQTPKHLITATGQRVTLRCSPRSGDLSVYWYQQSLDQGLQFLIQYYNGEERAKGNILERFSAQQFPDLHSELNLSSLELGDSALYFCASSAAGKALSYEQYFGPGTRLTVT.

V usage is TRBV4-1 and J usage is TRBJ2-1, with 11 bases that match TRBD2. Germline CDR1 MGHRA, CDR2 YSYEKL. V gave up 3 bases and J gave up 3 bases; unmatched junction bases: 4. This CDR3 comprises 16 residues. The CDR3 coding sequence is TGCGCCAGCAGCCATACGGGACTAGCGGACTACAATGAGCAGTTCTTC. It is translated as CASSHTGLADYNEQFF.

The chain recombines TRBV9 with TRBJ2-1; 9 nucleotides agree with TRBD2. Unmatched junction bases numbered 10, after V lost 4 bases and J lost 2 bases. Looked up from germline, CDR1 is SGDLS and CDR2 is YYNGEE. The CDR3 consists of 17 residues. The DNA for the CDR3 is TGTGCCAGCAGCCCTAAAAGAGGGACTAGCACCTACAATGAGCAGTTCTTC. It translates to CASSPKRGTSTYNEQFF.

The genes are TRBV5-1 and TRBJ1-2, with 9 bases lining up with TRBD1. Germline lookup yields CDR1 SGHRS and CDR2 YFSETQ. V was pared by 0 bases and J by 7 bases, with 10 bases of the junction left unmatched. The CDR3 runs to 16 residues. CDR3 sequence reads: CASSLGRGQGESGYTF. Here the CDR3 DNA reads TGCGCCAGCAGCTTGGGTAGGGGACAGGGAGAGAGTGGCTACACCTTC.

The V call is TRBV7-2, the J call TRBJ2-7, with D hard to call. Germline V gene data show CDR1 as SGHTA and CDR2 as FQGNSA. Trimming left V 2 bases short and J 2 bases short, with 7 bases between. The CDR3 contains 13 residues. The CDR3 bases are TGTGCCAGCAGCTTACTACTAACCTACGAGCAGTACTTC. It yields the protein CASSLLLTYEQYF.

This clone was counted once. The CDR3 protein is CATSDSRPGGADTQYF. CDR3 coding DNA: TGTGCCACCAGTGATTCTCGGCCGGGAGGAGCAGATACGCAGTATTTT. The rearrangement joins TRBV24-1 to TRBJ2-3, with 7 bases that match TRBD2. Germline values: CDR1 KGHDR, CDR2 SFDVKD. The V gene end was trimmed by 2 bases and the J gene end by 4 bases; junction bases not matched to a gene: 8. CDR3 size: 16 residues.

The CDR3 nucleotides are TGTGCCAGCAGTGAGTTGGACAGGGTGAGTGATCAGCCCCAGCATTTT. It yields the protein CASSELDRVSDQPQHF. This chain uses TRBV6-4 with TRBJ1-5, with TRBD1 matching over 8 bases. After removal of 3 bases from V and 5 bases from J, the junction contained 9 bases not matched to a gene. Germline CDR1 MRHNA, CDR2 SNTAGT. The CDR3 covers 16 residues.

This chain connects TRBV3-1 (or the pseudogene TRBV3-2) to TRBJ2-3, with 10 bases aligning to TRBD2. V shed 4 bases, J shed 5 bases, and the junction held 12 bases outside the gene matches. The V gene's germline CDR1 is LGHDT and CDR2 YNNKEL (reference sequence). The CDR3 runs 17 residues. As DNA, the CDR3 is TGTGCCAGCAGCCGCCGGCCTAGCGGGAGCGAAGGAGATACGCAGTATTTT. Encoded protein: CASSRRPSGSEGDTQYF.

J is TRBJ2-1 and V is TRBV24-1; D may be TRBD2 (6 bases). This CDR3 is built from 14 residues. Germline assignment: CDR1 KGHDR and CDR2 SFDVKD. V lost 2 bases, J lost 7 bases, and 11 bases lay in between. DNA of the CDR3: TGTGCCACCAGTGATTCATGGGCGGGAAATGAGCAGTTCTTC. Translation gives CATSDSWAGNEQFF.

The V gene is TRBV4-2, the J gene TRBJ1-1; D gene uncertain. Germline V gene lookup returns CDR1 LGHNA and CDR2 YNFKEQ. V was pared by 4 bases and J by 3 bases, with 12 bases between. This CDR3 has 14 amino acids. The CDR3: CASSLEALDTEAFF. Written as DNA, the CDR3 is TGTGCCAGCAGCCTCGAGGCCCTGGACACTGAAGCTTTCTTT.

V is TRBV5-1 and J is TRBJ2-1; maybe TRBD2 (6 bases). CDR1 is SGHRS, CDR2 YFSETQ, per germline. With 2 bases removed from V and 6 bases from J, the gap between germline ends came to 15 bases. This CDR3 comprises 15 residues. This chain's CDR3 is CASSFTGGKINEQFF. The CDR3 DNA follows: TGCGCCAGCAGCTTTACGGGCGGGAAGATCAATGAGCAGTTCTTC. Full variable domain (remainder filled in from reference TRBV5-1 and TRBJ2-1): KAGVTQTPRYLIKTRGQQVTLSCSPISGHRSVSWYQQTPGQGLQFLFEYFSETQRNKGNFPGRFSGRQFSNSRSEMNVSTLELGDSALYLCASSFTGGKINEQFFGPGTRLTVL.

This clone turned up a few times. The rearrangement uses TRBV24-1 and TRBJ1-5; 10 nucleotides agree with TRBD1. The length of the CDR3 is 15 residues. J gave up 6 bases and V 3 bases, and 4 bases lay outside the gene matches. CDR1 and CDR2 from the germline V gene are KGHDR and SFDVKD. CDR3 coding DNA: TGTGCCACCAGTGATGGGACAGGGGAGAGTCAGCCCCAGCATTTT. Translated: CATSDGTGESQPQHF.

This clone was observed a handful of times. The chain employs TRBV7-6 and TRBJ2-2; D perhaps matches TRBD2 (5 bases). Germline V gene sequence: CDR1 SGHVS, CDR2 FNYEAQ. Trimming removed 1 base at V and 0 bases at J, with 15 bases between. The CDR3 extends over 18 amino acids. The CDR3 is CASSLVSGGQANTGELFF. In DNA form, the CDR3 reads TGTGCCAGCAGCTTAGTCTCTGGCGGGCAAGCGAACACCGGGGAGCTGTTTTTT.

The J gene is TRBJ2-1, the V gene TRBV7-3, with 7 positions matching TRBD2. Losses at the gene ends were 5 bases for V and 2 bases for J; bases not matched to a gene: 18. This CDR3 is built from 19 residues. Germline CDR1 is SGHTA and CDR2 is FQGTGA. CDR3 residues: CASSPTGHAGVPTYNEQFF. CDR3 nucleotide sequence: TGTGCCAGCAGCCCTACAGGCCATGCGGGAGTTCCAACCTACAATGAGCAGTTCTTC. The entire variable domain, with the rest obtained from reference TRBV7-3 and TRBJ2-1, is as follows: GAGVSQTPSNKVTEKGKYVELRCDPISGHTALYWYRQSLGQGPEFLIYFQGTGAADDSGLPNDRFFAVRPEGSVSTLKIQRTERGDSAVYLCASSPTGHAGVPTYNEQFFGPGTRLTVL.

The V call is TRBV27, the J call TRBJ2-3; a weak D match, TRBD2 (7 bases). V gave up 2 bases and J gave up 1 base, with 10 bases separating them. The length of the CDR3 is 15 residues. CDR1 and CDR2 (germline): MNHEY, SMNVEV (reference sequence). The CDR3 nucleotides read TGTGCCAGCAGTTTACGGCGGGGGCGCACAGATACGCAGTATTTT. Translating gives CASSLRRGRTDTQYF.

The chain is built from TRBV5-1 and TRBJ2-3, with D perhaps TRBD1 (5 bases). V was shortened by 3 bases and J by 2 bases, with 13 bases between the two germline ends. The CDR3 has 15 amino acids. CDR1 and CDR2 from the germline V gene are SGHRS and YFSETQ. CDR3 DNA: TGCGCCAGCAGCTCCGACAGAACCACCACAGATACGCAGTATTTT. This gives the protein CASSSDRTTTDTQYF.

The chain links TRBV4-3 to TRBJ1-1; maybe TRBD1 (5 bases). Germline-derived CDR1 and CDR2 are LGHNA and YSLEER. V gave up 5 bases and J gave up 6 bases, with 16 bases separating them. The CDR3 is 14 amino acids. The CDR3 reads CASSLRQPLSEAFF. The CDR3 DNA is TGCGCCAGCAGCTTACGACAGCCCCTATCTGAAGCTTTCTTT.

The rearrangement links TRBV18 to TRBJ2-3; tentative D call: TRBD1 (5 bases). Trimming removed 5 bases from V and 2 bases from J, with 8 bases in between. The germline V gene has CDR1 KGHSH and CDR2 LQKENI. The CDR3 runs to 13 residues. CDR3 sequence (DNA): TGTGCCAGCTCAGGGGCAAACACAGATACGCAGTATTTT. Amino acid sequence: CASSGANTDTQYF.

The chain's CDR3 is CSASIRTGEDTQYF. The CDR3 region has the DNA TGCAGTGCTAGTATAAGGACAGGGGAAGATACGCAGTATTTT. This chain uses TRBV20-1 with TRBJ2-3; TRBD1 matches 9 bases. The CDR3 is 14 amino acids. Losses at the gene ends were 3 bases for V and 5 bases for J; bases not matched to a gene: 6. Germline V CDR1 and CDR2: DFQATT, SNEGSKA (reference sequence).

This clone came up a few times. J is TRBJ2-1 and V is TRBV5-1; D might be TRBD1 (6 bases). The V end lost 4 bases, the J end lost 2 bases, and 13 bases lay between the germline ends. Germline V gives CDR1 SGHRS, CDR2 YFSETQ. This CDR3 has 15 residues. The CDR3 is CASSRSGVTYNEQFF. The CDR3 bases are TGCGCCAGCAGCCGTTCAGGGGTCACCTACAATGAGCAGTTCTTC.